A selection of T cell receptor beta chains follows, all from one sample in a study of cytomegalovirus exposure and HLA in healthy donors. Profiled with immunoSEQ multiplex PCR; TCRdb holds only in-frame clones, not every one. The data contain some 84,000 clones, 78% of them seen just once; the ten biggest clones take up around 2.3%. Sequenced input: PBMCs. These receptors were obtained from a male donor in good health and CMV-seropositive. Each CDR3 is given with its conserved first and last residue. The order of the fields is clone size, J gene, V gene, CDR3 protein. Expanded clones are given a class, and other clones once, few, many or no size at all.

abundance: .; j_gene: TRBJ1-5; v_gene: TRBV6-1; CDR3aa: CASSEMGGSNQPQHF
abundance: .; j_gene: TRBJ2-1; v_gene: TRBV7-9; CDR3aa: CASSPETSFNEQFF
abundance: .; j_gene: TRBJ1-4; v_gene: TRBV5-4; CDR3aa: CAAGGVNEKLFF
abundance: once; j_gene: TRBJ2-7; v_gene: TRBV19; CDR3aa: CASSIFAVDRGRAEQYF
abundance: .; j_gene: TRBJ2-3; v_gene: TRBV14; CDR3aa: CASSQGSFRSTDTQYF
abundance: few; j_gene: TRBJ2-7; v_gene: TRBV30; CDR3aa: CAWSALAGGYEQYF
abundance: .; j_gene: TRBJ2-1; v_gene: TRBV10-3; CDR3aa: CAIRKSVLQQNEQFF
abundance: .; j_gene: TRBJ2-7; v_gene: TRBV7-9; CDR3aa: CASSLSRSDYEQYF
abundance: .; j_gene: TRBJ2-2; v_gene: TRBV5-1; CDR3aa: CASSLRAGEGTGELFF
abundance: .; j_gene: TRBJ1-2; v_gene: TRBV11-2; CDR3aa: CASSLREYYGYTF
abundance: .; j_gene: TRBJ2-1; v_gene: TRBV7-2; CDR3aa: CASSVQAGGPGEQFF
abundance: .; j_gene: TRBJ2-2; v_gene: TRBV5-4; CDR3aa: CASSLATSGINGELFF
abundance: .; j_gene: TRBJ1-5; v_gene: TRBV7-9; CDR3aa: CASSPQGSSNQPQHF
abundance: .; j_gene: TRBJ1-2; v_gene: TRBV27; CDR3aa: CASRKKSDISAYGYTF
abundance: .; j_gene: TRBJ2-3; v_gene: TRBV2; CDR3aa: CASSATRAGVDTQYF
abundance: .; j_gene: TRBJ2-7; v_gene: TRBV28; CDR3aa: CASSPQRTVSFYEQYF
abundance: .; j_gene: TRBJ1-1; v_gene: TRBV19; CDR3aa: CASAFRETNTEAFF